This T cell receptor (beta chain) was sequenced during a study of tumor-infiltrating lymphocytes in primary liver carcinoma. Study as a whole: Measuring about 4 to 10 cm across, the tumors were staged as T1-T3 N0M0. General study findings and limits: Lower overlap was observed for tumor-adjacent and tumor-blood pairs relative to tumor region pairs. It was in tumors, not blood, that the top-250-clone fraction was significantly higher (p = 0.039).

Priming with a constant-region primer yielded TCR beta cDNA from roughly 490 ng total RNA. It was through three nested multiplex PCR rounds of slightly modified ARM-PCR that TCR beta libraries arose. The first two PCR rounds, roughly 9 cycles each, used TRBV1-TRBV30 forward primers and a C-beta reverse primer. TCRdb re-analysed the multiplex PCR reads in MiXCR, keeping a single row per CDR3 protein. This table has about 210,000 distinct CDR3 sequences, around four fifths appearing once. Worth noting for this clonotype: What it binds is not known. The junction and the germline gene differ at one end; a read error may be behind it.

This CDR3 comprises 12 residues. Per the germline V gene, CDR1 is SGHRS and CDR2 is YFSETQ. Co-extracted RNA and DNA came from 20-30 mg of unsorted bulk tissue. In every tumor sample, viable tumor cells made up over 75%. J is TRBJ2-1 and V is TRBV5-1, with a possible D match to TRBD2 (6 bases). The DNA end lines up better with TRBJ2-7; the J call may be wrong. What was sequenced was tumor tissue from primary liver carcinoma. The origin of this receptor is a man aged 35-49 years with primary liver carcinoma and hepatitis B virus infection. The CDR3 nucleotides read TGCGCCAGTAGCTTGTATAGCGGTGAGCAGTACTTC. Its protein product is CASSLYSGEQYF.